This TCR beta chain was recorded in a study of blood T cell repertoires in COVID-19. Here immunoSEQ multiplex PCR was the method, and the copy in TCRdb shows in-frame clones only, minus some. This table has around 150,000 clones, 65% to 90% appearing once. The germline CDR1 and CDR2 sequences are SGHVS and FQNEAQ. The CDR3 is 14 amino acids. Trimming cost V 0 bases and J 5 bases, with 10 bases left between them. The source is a woman aged 40 to 50 with COVID-19, enrolled during active disease. The rearrangement joins TRBV7-8 to TRBJ2-5, with D possibly TRBD1 on 5 matching bases. Material: peripheral blood. The DNA of the CDR3 is TGTGCCAGCAGCTTAGCGGGGCGGTGGGAGACCCAGTACTTC. It translates to CASSLAGRWETQYF.